One and the same sample provided the 22 T cell receptor beta chains below, sequenced in a study of blood T cell repertoires in COVID-19. The data were produced by immunoSEQ multiplex PCR, yet TCRdb's version contains in-frame clones alone and is incomplete. The table shows 150,000 to 200,000 clones, with around 80% occurring only once. Sequenced input: PBMCs or T cells enriched from blood (not recorded which). The source is a woman in her seventies in a cohort exposed to, infected with or recovered from COVID-19 (not recorded which).

This chain connects TRBV5-1 to TRBJ1-2; maybe TRBD1 (5 bases). The germline gives CDR1 SGHRS, CDR2 YFSETQ. CDR3 size: 15 residues. The V gene lost 2 bases and the J gene lost 0 bases, with 11 bases spanning the gap. CDR3 sequence: CASSFGGTANYGYTF. The CDR3 DNA sequence: TGCGCCAGCAGCTTTGGGGGGACGGCTAACTATGGCTACACCTTC. The full variable domain, with the rest looked up from reference TRBV5-1 and TRBJ1-2, is KAGVTQTPRYLIKTRGQQVTLSCSPISGHRSVSWYQQTPGQGLQFLFEYFSETQRNKGNFPGRFSGRQFSNSRSEMNVSTLELGDSALYLCASSFGGTANYGYTFGSGTRLTVV.

This sequence joins TRBV30 and TRBJ1-5; D is possibly TRBD1 (5 bases). The CDR3 extends over 15 amino acids. V was cut by 1 base and J by 4 bases, with 14 bases left in between. Germline V lookup: CDR1 GTSNPN, CDR2 SVGIG (reference sequence). CDR3 bases: TGTGCCTGGAGTGGGGGGGTCATAGGGAATCAGCCCCAGCATTTT. It encodes CAWSGGVIGNQPQHF.

The chain is built from TRBV6-5 and TRBJ1-1; D is possibly TRBD1 (6 bases). Trimming shortened V by 5 bases and J by 4 bases, and 14 bases separated the two germline ends. From germline, CDR1 is MNHEY and CDR2 SVGAGI. The CDR3 totals 14 residues. CDR3 nucleotide sequence: TGTGCCAGCAGTCCCACAGGGTTGGGCACTGAAGCTTTCTTT. Residues: CASSPTGLGTEAFF.

The chain is built from TRBV28 and TRBJ2-7; D possibly corresponds to TRBD2 (7 bases). The CDR3 is made up of 17 amino acids. The V end was cut by 3 bases, the J end by 1 base, with 19 bases between. Germline V gene lookup returns CDR1 MDHEN and CDR2 SYDVKM. Written as DNA, the CDR3 is TGTGCCAGCAGTTTCCGGACAGCCCGGGGGGAGTCCTACGAGCAGTACTTC. Translated: CASSFRTARGESYEQYF.

The rearrangement uses TRBV7-3 and TRBJ2-1, with D maybe TRBD1 (6 bases). V lost 4 bases and J lost 9, with 16 bases in between. CDR3 length: 14 amino acids. CDR1 SGHTA and CDR2 FQGTGA come from the germline V gene. DNA of the CDR3: TGTGCCAGCAGCTATATGGGGGCATCGACTGAGCAGTTCTTC. This encodes CASSYMGASTEQFF. The variable domain in full, with the rest retrieved from reference TRBV7-3 and TRBJ2-1, is GAGVSQTPSNKVTEKGKYVELRCDPISGHTALYWYRQSLGQGPEFLIYFQGTGAADDSGLPNDRFFAVRPEGSVSTLKIQRTERGDSAVYLCASSYMGASTEQFFGPGTRLTVL.

V and J are TRBV4-3 and TRBJ1-6; D may be TRBD1 (6 bases). V lost 1 base and J lost 6, with 10 bases in between. Germline V CDR1 and CDR2: LGHNA, YSLEER. This CDR3 has 15 amino acids. Here the CDR3 DNA reads TGCGCCAGCAGCCAAGGGACAGCAACTAATTCACCCCTCCACTTT. Its translation is CASSQGTATNSPLHF.

The rearrangement links TRBV14 to TRBJ2-1; TRBD2 matches at 10 bases. Germline lookup yields CDR1 SGHDN and CDR2 FVKESK. J was trimmed by 8 bases and V by 2 bases; bases with no gene match: 9. This CDR3 contains 16 residues. Here the CDR3 reads CASSQLGLAGVYEQFF. DNA for the CDR3: TGTGCCAGCAGCCAATTGGGGCTAGCGGGAGTCTATGAGCAGTTCTTC.

The chain recombines TRBV6-6 with TRBJ2-7; 8 bases match TRBD1. After removal of 4 bases from V and 4 bases from J, the junction contained 12 bases not matched to a gene. Germline V CDR1 and CDR2: MNHNY, SVGAGI (reference sequence). This CDR3 has 16 residues. The CDR3 spells CASSSDRAPLQYEQYF. DNA of the CDR3: TGTGCCAGCAGTTCGGACAGGGCCCCACTACAATACGAGCAGTACTTC.

V gene TRBV6-6 combines with J gene TRBJ2-7; 7 bases align to TRBD1. The CDR3 has 15 residues. Looked up from germline, CDR1 is MNHNY and CDR2 is SVGAGI (reference sequence). Unmatched junction bases numbered 5, after V lost 2 bases and J lost 1 base. CDR3 sequence: CASSYDRAMSYEQYF. Written as DNA, the CDR3 is TGTGCCAGCAGTTACGACAGGGCGATGTCCTACGAGCAGTACTTC.

The chain links TRBV7-6 to TRBJ2-5; 7 bases match TRBD1. Germline values: CDR1 SGHVS, CDR2 FNYEAQ. The CDR3 covers 13 residues. V was clipped by 5 bases and J by 5 bases; unmatched bases: 5. The CDR3, as DNA: TGTGCCAGCAGCCAGGGGACAGTGGAGACCCAGTACTTC. Translating it yields CASSQGTVETQYF.

This chain links TRBV5-1 with TRBJ1-1, with D perhaps matching TRBD1 (5 bases). Germline values: CDR1 SGHRS, CDR2 YFSETQ. Trimming took off 4 bases at V and 1 base at J, with 11 bases between the two ends. This CDR3 spans 14 amino acids. The CDR3 loop is CASSRTGGNTEAFF. In nucleotides, the CDR3 is TGCGCCAGCAGCCGGACGGGGGGGAACACTGAAGCTTTCTTT.

This clone was seen more than once but under ten times. V gene TRBV5-1 combines with J gene TRBJ2-7; tentatively, D is TRBD2 (6 bases). Deletions cut 4 bases from V and 6 bases from J, with 17 bases between. This CDR3 is built from 14 residues. In germline, CDR1 is SGHRS, CDR2 YFSETQ. Here the CDR3 DNA reads TGCGCCAGCAGCGTACTCTCACTCGGGGGCGAGCAGTACTTC. Translation gives CASSVLSLGGEQYF.

This clone showed up just a few times. The rearrangement uses TRBV2 and TRBJ2-1; TRBD2 is a possible D gene (7 bases). V dropped 6 bases and J dropped 12 bases, with 12 bases sitting between them. Looked up from germline, CDR1 is SNHLY and CDR2 is FYNNEI. The CDR3 extends over 11 amino acids. The CDR3 region is CASSPGGRQFF. The CDR3 DNA is TGTGCCAGCAGCCCCGGGGGGCGGCAGTTCTTC.

The J gene is TRBJ2-7, the V gene TRBV7-9, with D possibly TRBD1 on 5 matching bases. The V end was cut by 5 bases, the J end by 2 bases, with 10 bases between. The CDR3 consists of 13 residues. Germline lookup yields CDR1 SEHNR and CDR2 FQNEAQ (reference sequence). The CDR3 nucleotides are TGTGCCAGCAGCCATTCCAGGGCCTACGAGCAGTACTTC. Translation: CASSHSRAYEQYF.

The chain joins TRBV19 to TRBJ2-7, with D possibly being TRBD1 (6 bases). The V and J ends lost 3 bases and 6 bases respectively, with 15 bases between them. Germline V lookup: CDR1 LNHDA, CDR2 SQIVND (reference sequence). The CDR3 extends over 14 amino acids. This chain's CDR3 is CASSIVGAPSEQYF. The CDR3 nucleotides read TGTGCCAGTAGTATTGTGGGGGCCCCCTCCGAGCAGTACTTC.

The CDR3 loop is CASSLESETQYF. CDR3 sequence (DNA): TGCGCCAGCAGCTTGGAATCGGAGACCCAGTACTTC. The chain links TRBV5-1 to TRBJ2-5; D unresolved. CDR3 length: 12 amino acids. Germline V CDR1 and CDR2: SGHRS, YFSETQ. The V end was cut by 0 bases, the J end by 5 bases, with 5 bases between.

The chain carries TRBV5-1 and TRBJ1-5; D uncertain. This CDR3 comprises 15 residues. Germline CDR1 reads SGHRS; CDR2 reads YFSETQ. Trimming shortened V by 0 bases and J by 0 bases, and 7 bases separated the two germline ends. In nucleotides, the CDR3 is TGCGCCAGCAGCTTGGGAGATTATAGCAATCAGCCCCAGCATTTT. Protein: CASSLGDYSNQPQHF.

J is TRBJ2-7 and V is TRBV5-4, with 7 bases fitting TRBD2. Looked up from germline, CDR1 is SGHNT and CDR2 is YYREEE (reference sequence). The V gene end was trimmed by 0 bases and the J gene end by 1 base; junction bases not matched to a gene: 4. This CDR3 has 15 amino acids. CDR3 loop: CASSLEFGRSYEQYF. CDR3 DNA sequence: TGTGCCAGCAGCTTGGAGTTCGGGAGGTCCTACGAGCAGTACTTC.

V usage is TRBV28 and J usage is TRBJ1-2; no definite D call. CDR1 is MDHEN, CDR2 SYDVKM, per germline. Trimming shortened V by 6 bases and J by 4 bases, and 12 bases separated the two germline ends. The CDR3 runs to 13 residues. The CDR3 nucleotides are TGTGCCAGCAGAACGTCGGGGATCTATGGCTACACCTTC. Translated: CASRTSGIYGYTF.

The chain joins TRBV7-2 to TRBJ2-1; the D gene is possibly TRBD2 (5 bases). V dropped 2 bases and J dropped 2 bases, with 10 bases sitting between them. There are 15 residues in the CDR3. Germline values: CDR1 SGHTA, CDR2 FQGNSA. CDR3 DNA: TGTGCCAGCAGCTTACTGGTAGCGACCTACAATGAGCAGTTCTTC. This codes for CASSLLVATYNEQFF.

The chain recombines TRBV4-3 with TRBJ1-4; TRBD1 agrees at 12 bases. CDR1 LGHNA and CDR2 YSLEER come from the germline V gene. The CDR3 totals 18 residues. The J segment lost 4 bases and the V segment lost 1 base, leaving 7 bases of the junction unmatched. The CDR3 loop reads CASSQGGQGAGGNEKLFF. The CDR3 DNA is TGCGCCAGCAGCCAAGGGGGACAGGGGGCTGGAGGTAATGAAAAACTGTTTTTT.

The chain has TRBV5-4 and TRBJ2-6, with TRBD2 matching 10 bases. In germline, CDR1 is SGHNT, CDR2 YYREEE (reference sequence). Unmatched junction bases numbered 7, after V lost 4 bases and J lost 0 bases. The CDR3 extends over 18 amino acids. Here the CDR3 DNA reads TGTGCCAGCAGCCCACCAGCGGGAGGGCCCTCTGGGGCCAACGTCCTGACTTTC. Residues: CASSPPAGGPSGANVLTF.